A selection of T cell receptor beta chains follows, all from one sample in a study of T cell changes during pregnancy in multiple sclerosis. Measured with immunoSEQ multiplex PCR; TCRdb has only the in-frame clones, and not every one. The table records tens of thousands of clones, roughly 92% of them present only once. The starting material was peripheral blood, obtained after pregnancy. The origin of the receptors is a female donor with multiple sclerosis, enrolled in a pregnancy study. Both conserved end residues are part of each CDR3. A D gene is named only where the DNA matches it firmly. Not all rows give a size; the values are once, few, many and, for expanded clones, a class.

TRBJ2-3	TRBV7-2	once	TRBD2	CASTQASAGVKDTQYF	TGTGCCAGCACCCAGGCATCTGCGGGGGTAAAAGATACGCAGTATTTT
TRBJ1-2	TRBV18	.	.	CASSPRLLGYTF	TGTGCCAGCTCACCAAGACTACTTGGCTACACCTTC
TRBJ2-3	TRBV4-1	.	.	CASSPEAQILSTDTQYF	TGCGCCAGCAGCCCCGAGGCCCAGATCTTATCCACAGATACGCAGTATTTT
TRBJ2-5	TRBV7-6	.	TRBD2	CASSLEYGGQETQYF	TGTGCCAGCAGCCTAGAGTACGGGGGGCAAGAGACCCAGTACTTC
TRBJ1-1	TRBV10-3	.	TRBD1	CAISPSGGRGIHTEAFF	TGTGCCATCAGCCCCTCTGGGGGCAGGGGGATTCACACTGAAGCTTTCTTT
TRBJ1-4	TRBV7-9	.	TRBD1	CASSLEVGVGGEKLFF	TGTGCCAGCAGCTTAGAGGTCGGGGTAGGGGGCGAAAAACTGTTTTTT
TRBJ1-2	TRBV6-6	few	TRBD1	CASSYFSQGASGYTF	TGTGCCAGCAGTTACTTCAGTCAGGGGGCCTCTGGCTACACCTTC
TRBJ2-7	TRBV6-6	.	.	CASRPRVGQGIEEQYF	TGTGCCAGCAGGCCGCGAGTTGGGCAGGGGATTGAAGAGCAGTACTTC
TRBJ1-2	TRBV19	.	TRBD1	CASSPTGSGYGYTF	TGTGCCAGTAGTCCGACAGGGAGTGGCTATGGCTACACCTTC
TRBJ1-2	TRBV7-2	.	.	CASSLAEGQYYGYTF	TGTGCCAGCAGCTTAGCGGAGGGTCAATACTATGGCTACACCTTC
TRBJ1-1	TRBV25-1	.	.	CASSSTEAFF	TGTGCCAGCAGTTCGACTGAAGCTTTCTTT
TRBJ2-6	TRBV15	.	.	CATSRDSGSGANVLTF	TGTGCCACCAGCAGAGATAGCGGCTCTGGGGCCAACGTCCTGACTTTC
TRBJ1-2	TRBV6-5	.	.	CASSLGADDGYGYTF	TGTGCCAGCAGTTTAGGGGCGGATGACGGCTATGGCTACACCTTC
TRBJ2-7	TRBV27	.	TRBD1	CASSPLRDRAREQYF	TGTGCCAGCAGTCCCCTCCGGGACAGGGCGCGCGAGCAGTACTTC
TRBJ1-1	TRBV5-4	.	.	CASSLEGQGPTEAFF	TGTGCCAGCAGCTTGGAGGGGCAAGGGCCCACTGAAGCTTTCTTT
TRBJ2-7	TRBV14	few	TRBD1	CASSQLGQHEQYF	TGTGCCAGCAGCCAATTGGGACAGCACGAGCAGTACTTC
TRBJ1-2	TRBV2	.	.	CASSEPGLSDYGYTF	TGTGCCAGCAGTGAACCAGGGTTGAGCGACTATGGCTACACCTTC
TRBJ2-1	TRBV10-3	.	TRBD2	CAISEVLGGGNEQFF	TGTGCCATCAGTGAGGTTTTGGGGGGGGGCAATGAGCAGTTCTTC
TRBJ1-1	TRBV2	.	.	CASSENRGGNTEAFF	TGTGCCAGCAGTGAGAATCGGGGGGGGAACACTGAAGCTTTCTTT
TRBJ2-2	TRBV5-5	.	.	CASSLDPNWRTGELFF	TGTGCCAGCAGCTTGGATCCCAACTGGCGGACCGGGGAGCTGTTTTTT
TRBJ1-6	TRBV11-2	.	.	CASSLDLNRVITLHF	TGTGCCAGCAGCTTAGATCTAAACAGGGTTATAACCCTCCACTTT
TRBJ1-2	TRBV6-6	.	.	CASSDYRANYGYTF	TGTGCCAGCAGTGATTACAGAGCTAACTATGGCTACACCTTC
TRBJ1-1	TRBV19	.	TRBD1	CASITGEDTEAFF	TGTGCCAGTATTACAGGGGAAGACACTGAAGCTTTCTTT
TRBJ1-6	TRBV19	.	.	CASSETISYNSPLHF	TGTGCCAGTAGTGAGACAATCTCCTATAATTCACCCCTCCACTTT
TRBJ2-7	TRBV6-5	once	TRBD1	CASSHGQGGEQYF	TGTGCCAGCAGTCACGGACAGGGAGGCGAGCAGTACTTC
TRBJ1-5	TRBV9	.	.	CASSDGKDSNQPQHF	TGTGCCAGCAGCGACGGGAAGGATAGCAATCAGCCCCAGCATTTT
TRBJ2-3	TRBV7-2	once	TRBD2	CASSPGLAGDTQYF	TGTGCCAGCAGCCCCGGACTAGCGGGGGATACGCAGTATTTT
TRBJ2-3	TRBV7-6	.	TRBD2	CASSLSSGGDTQYF	TGTGCCAGCAGCTTATCTAGCGGCGGTGATACGCAGTATTTT
TRBJ2-7	TRBV4-3	.	.	CASSLGWGAYEQYF	TGCGCCAGCAGTCTAGGGTGGGGAGCCTACGAGCAGTACTTC
TRBJ2-3	TRBV7-2	.	.	CASSLRGPIDTQYF	TGTGCCAGCAGCTTACGCGGGCCTATAGATACGCAGTATTTT
TRBJ1-5	TRBV5-5	.	.	CASSSTGNQPQHF	TGTGCCAGCAGCTCTACAGGGAATCAGCCCCAGCATTTT